Listed below are T cell receptor beta chains from one sample, sequenced in a study of T-cell reconstitution after alpha-beta-depleted transplantation in children. A single record per CDR3 protein comes from TCRdb applying MiXCR to the PCR reads. The sample carries about 210,000 distinct CDR3 sequences, under 20% recorded once. This material consisted of PBMCs, mostly from graft donor cells, taken 360 days after TCRalphabeta/CD19-depleted stem cell transplant. Source of these receptors: a male patient between 2 and 15 years old who had a stem cell transplant for acute lymphoblastic leukemia, so the T cells may come from the graft donor. Each CDR3 is given with its conserved first and last residue. D genes are given only for firm matches. Rows may omit the clone size; those that give it use once, few, many or a size class.

clone_size | d_call | j_call | v_call | cdr3_aa | cdr3_nt
few | . | TRBJ2-1 | TRBV5-1 | CASSLVRLGDEQFF | TGCGCCAGCAGCTTGGTTCGGTTAGGGGATGAGCAGTTCTTC
. | . | TRBJ2-2 | TRBV15 | CATSRDRVTGELFF | TGTGCCACCAGCAGAGATCGAGTCACCGGGGAGCTGTTTTTT
few | . | TRBJ2-2 | TRBV6-1 | CATQTPGPGELFF | TGTGCCACCCAAACACCGGGACCCGGGGAGCTGTTTTTT
few | . | TRBJ2-7 | TRBV25-1 | CASSEEQGSSYEQYF | TGTGCCAGCAGTGAAGAACAAGGAAGCTCCTACGAGCAGTACTTC
. | . | TRBJ2-1 | TRBV7-2 | CASRKGGTYNEQFF | TGTGCCAGCAGAAAGGGGGGGACCTACAATGAGCAGTTCTTC
few | TRBD1 | TRBJ1-5 | TRBV27 | CASSWNRGNQPQHF | TGTGCCAGCAGTTGGAACAGGGGGAATCAGCCCCAGCATTTT
. | TRBD1 | TRBJ2-1 | TRBV12-3/TRBV12-4 | CASSPWGQYSFNEQFF | TGTGCCAGCAGCCCCTGGGGACAGTATTCTTTCAATGAGCAGTTCTTC
. | . | TRBJ1-1 | TRBV4-3 | CASSRTGTLNTEAFF | TGCGCCAGCAGCCGAACCGGGACTTTGAACACTGAAGCTTTCTTT
few | . | TRBJ1-1 | TRBV6-5 | CASSYLGNTEAFF | TGTGCCAGCAGTTACTTAGGGAACACTGAAGCTTTCTTT
many | TRBD1 | TRBJ2-7 | TRBV12-3/TRBV12-4 | CASSLDRASYEQYF | TGTGCCAGCAGTCTCGACAGGGCGTCCTACGAGCAGTACTTC
. | TRBD1 | TRBJ2-5 | TRBV20-1 | CSANTGAPSETQYF | TGCAGTGCTAATACAGGGGCACCATCAGAGACCCAGTACTTC
many | . | TRBJ2-5 | TRBV5-1 | CASSFGSRETQYF | TGCGCCAGCAGCTTTGGAAGTCGGGAGACCCAGTACTTC
few | . | TRBJ2-2 | TRBV18 | CASSPLGTTGELFF | TGTGCCAGCTCACCACTGGGGACGACCGGGGAGCTGTTTTTT
. | . | TRBJ1-5 | TRBV20-1 | CSASRSPRGDQPQHF | TGCAGTGCTAGTAGGTCTCCCCGAGGAGATCAGCCCCAGCATTTT
few | TRBD1 | TRBJ1-3 | TRBV12-3/TRBV12-4 | CASSWDRTGNTIYF | TGTGCCAGCAGTTGGGACAGGACAGGAAACACCATATATTTT
few | . | TRBJ1-4 | TRBV5-1 | CASSQRVATNEKLFF | TGCGCCAGCAGCCAGAGGGTGGCAACTAATGAAAAACTGTTTTTT
many | . | TRBJ2-3 | TRBV5-1 | CASSALTRDTQYF | TGCGCCAGCAGCGCCCTTACTCGAGATACGCAGTATTTT
. | . | TRBJ1-4 | TRBV27 | CASSLWGLEEKLFF | TGTGCCAGCAGTTTATGGGGGTTAGAAGAAAAACTGTTTTTT
. | TRBD2 | TRBJ2-1 | TRBV20-1 | CSARAGEYNEQFF | TGCAGTGCTAGGGCGGGGGAGTACAATGAGCAGTTCTTC
many | . | TRBJ2-7 | TRBV28 | CASSLGSVSGSYEQYF | TGTGCCAGCAGCCTAGGATCGGTGAGTGGATCCTACGAGCAGTACTTC
many | . | TRBJ2-1 | TRBV7-2 | CASSLSGSSYNEQFF | TGTGCCAGCAGCTTATCTGGGAGCTCCTACAATGAGCAGTTCTTC
few | . | TRBJ2-3 | TRBV7-2 | CASSLDGYWTDTDTQYF | TGTGCCAGCAGCTTAGACGGCTACTGGACAGACACAGATACGCAGTATTTT
. | . | TRBJ1-5 | TRBV12-3/TRBV12-4 | CASSPPGLGALQPQHF | TGTGCCAGCAGTCCCCCCGGGCTGGGGGCGTTACAGCCCCAGCATTTT
. | TRBD1 | TRBJ2-7 | TRBV6-2/TRBV6-3 | CASSPDLDRGIEQYF | TGTGCCAGCAGCCCAGACCTCGACAGGGGTATCGAGCAGTACTTC
. | . | TRBJ2-2 | TRBV27 | CASGWDGGITGELFF | TGTGCCAGCGGATGGGACGGGGGAATCACCGGGGAGCTGTTTTTT
few | TRBD1 | TRBJ1-6 | TRBV27 | CASKTGDYYNSPLHF | TGTGCCAGCAAAACAGGGGATTACTATAATTCACCCCTCCACTTT
few | TRBD1 | TRBJ2-2 | TRBV7-9 | CASSTGQSAGELFF | TGTGCCAGCAGCACGGGACAGAGCGCCGGGGAGCTGTTTTTT
. | TRBD1 | TRBJ2-1 | TRBV27 | CASSPGGQAYYNEQFF | TGTGCCAGCAGTCCAGGGGGACAGGCTTACTACAATGAGCAGTTCTTC
. | TRBD2 | TRBJ2-1 | TRBV6-2/TRBV6-3 | CASSYSLAGGPLNEQFF | TGTGCCAGCAGTTACTCCCTAGCGGGAGGGCCGTTGAATGAGCAGTTCTTC
. | . | TRBJ2-7 | TRBV4-3 | CASSQEETGSYEQYF | TGCGCCAGCAGCCAAGAGGAGACAGGTTCCTACGAGCAGTACTTC
many | . | TRBJ2-1 | TRBV2 | CASSEPRVLNNEQFF | TGTGCCAGCAGTGAGCCCAGGGTCCTCAACAATGAGCAGTTCTTC
many | . | TRBJ2-7 | TRBV12-3/TRBV12-4 | CASSTQGYEQYF | TGTGCCAGCAGCACACAGGGCTACGAGCAGTACTTC
. | TRBD1 | TRBJ2-5 | TRBV5-1 | CASSKAMDRVQETQYF | TGCGCCAGCAGCAAGGCGATGGACAGGGTACAAGAGACCCAGTACTTC
. | TRBD1 | TRBJ2-1 | TRBV24-1 | CATSESGTGWFF | TGTGCCACCAGTGAGTCCGGGACAGGATGGTTCTTC
. | . | TRBJ2-7 | TRBV12-3/TRBV12-4 | CASSPPQEKDEQYF | TGTGCCAGCAGTCCTCCACAGGAGAAGGACGAGCAGTACTTC
few | . | TRBJ1-5 | TRBV18 | CASSQKVDQPQHF | TGTGCCAGCTCACAGAAGGTAGATCAGCCCCAGCATTTT
few | . | TRBJ2-1 | TRBV19 | CASSIQGNEQFF | TGTGCCAGTAGTATACAGGGAAATGAGCAGTTCTTC
. | TRBD1 | TRBJ2-3 | TRBV18 | CASSATGPQGTDTQYF | TGTGCCAGCTCCGCGACAGGGCCCCAAGGCACAGATACGCAGTATTTT
few | TRBD1 | TRBJ2-1 | TRBV27 | CASSLRQGWGQFF | TGTGCCAGCAGTTTGCGACAGGGGTGGGGGCAGTTCTTC
. | . | TRBJ2-5 | TRBV5-1 | CASSSLTQETQYF | TGCGCCAGCAGTTCGCTTACCCAAGAGACCCAGTACTTC
. | . | TRBJ2-1 | TRBV28 | CASSSRTDDEQFF | TGTGCCAGCAGTTCCCGGACAGACGATGAGCAGTTCTTC
few | . | TRBJ2-2 | TRBV27 | CASSLVPPMNTGELFF | TGTGCCAGCAGTTTAGTCCCCCCTATGAACACCGGGGAGCTGTTTTTT
. | TRBD2 | TRBJ2-5 | TRBV29-1 | CSVEDLGGQETQYF | TGCAGCGTTGAAGATCTGGGGGGGCAAGAGACCCAGTACTTC
many | . | TRBJ2-7 | TRBV7-9 | CASSADYITYEQYF | TGTGCCAGCAGCGCTGACTACATTACCTACGAGCAGTACTTC
few | . | TRBJ2-6 | TRBV12-3/TRBV12-4 | CASSLDPLISGANVLTF | TGTGCCAGCAGCCTAGACCCCTTGATCTCTGGGGCCAACGTCCTGACTTTC
. | . | TRBJ2-3 | TRBV5-1 | CASSWDSLTDTQYF | TGCGCCAGCAGTTGGGACTCCTTAACAGATACGCAGTATTTT
few | TRBD2 | TRBJ2-3 | TRBV29-1 | CSVGDYRTDTQYF | TGCAGCGTTGGGGACTACAGAACAGATACGCAGTATTTT
many | TRBD2 | TRBJ2-1 | TRBV27 | CASSFLGGTFNEQFF | TGTGCCAGCAGTTTTTTGGGGGGGACCTTCAATGAGCAGTTCTTC
many | TRBD1 | TRBJ1-4 | TRBV9 | CASSVGGTGEYEKLFF | TGTGCCAGCAGCGTTGGCGGGACAGGGGAGTATGAAAAACTGTTTTTT
few | . | TRBJ1-5 | TRBV12-3/TRBV12-4 | CASRPRVGNQPQHF | TGTGCCAGCAGGCCCAGGGTTGGCAATCAGCCCCAGCATTTT
many | . | TRBJ2-1 | TRBV12-3/TRBV12-4 | CASSLTRDNEQFF | TGTGCCAGCAGTTTAACTAGGGACAATGAGCAGTTCTTC
. | TRBD2 | TRBJ2-2 | TRBV20-1 | CSARAGGNTGELFF | TGCAGTGCTAGGGCGGGGGGGAACACCGGGGAGCTGTTTTTT
few | . | TRBJ2-2 | TRBV6-1 | CASWELSNTGELFF | TGTGCCAGCTGGGAACTTTCGAACACCGGGGAGCTGTTTTTT
few | TRBD1 | TRBJ2-7 | TRBV5-1 | CASRGMRTGDRRGPYEQYF | TGCGCCAGCAGGGGCATGAGGACAGGGGATAGAAGAGGGCCCTACGAGCAGTACTTC
many | . | TRBJ2-7 | TRBV5-1 | CASSFLGYEQYF | TGTGCCAGCAGCTTTCTTGGCTACGAGCAGTACTTC
once | TRBD1 | TRBJ2-7 | TRBV7-9 | CASSPTGQALYEQYF | TGTGCCAGCAGCCCGACGGGACAGGCGCTCTACGAGCAGTACTTC
. | . | TRBJ1-5 | TRBV11-2 | CASSLGSFQPQHF | TGTGCCAGCAGCTTAGGGTCTTTTCAGCCCCAGCATTTT
. | TRBD2 | TRBJ2-2 | TRBV6-5 | CASSYSPGLAIPGELFF | TGTGCCAGCAGTTACTCTCCGGGACTAGCGATTCCCGGGGAGCTGTTTTTT
few | TRBD1 | TRBJ2-1 | TRBV29-1 | CSVEDPTGVNEQFF | TGCAGCGTTGAGGACCCCACAGGGGTGAATGAGCAGTTCTTC